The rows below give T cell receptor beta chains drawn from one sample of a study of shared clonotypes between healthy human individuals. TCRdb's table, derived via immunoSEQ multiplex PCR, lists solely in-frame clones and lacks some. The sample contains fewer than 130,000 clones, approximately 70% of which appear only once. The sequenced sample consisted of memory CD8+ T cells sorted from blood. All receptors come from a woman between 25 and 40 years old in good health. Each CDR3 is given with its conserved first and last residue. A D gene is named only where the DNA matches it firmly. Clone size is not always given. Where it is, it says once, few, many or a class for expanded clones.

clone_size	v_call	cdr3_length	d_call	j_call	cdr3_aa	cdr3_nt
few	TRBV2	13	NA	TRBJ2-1	CASGTTGYNEQFF	TGTGCCAGCGGGACAACAGGCTACAATGAGCAGTTCTTC
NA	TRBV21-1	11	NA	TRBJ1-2	CASSKDKSYTF	TGTGCCAGCAGCAAAGATAAGAGCTACACCTTC
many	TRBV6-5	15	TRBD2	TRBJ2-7	CASSPDIAGGVEQYF	TGTGCCAGCAGTCCTGATATAGCGGGAGGGGTCGAGCAGTACTTC
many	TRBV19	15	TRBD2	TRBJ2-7	CASSTLGGISYEQYF	TGTGCCAGTAGTACTCTGGGGGGGATCTCCTACGAGCAGTACTTC
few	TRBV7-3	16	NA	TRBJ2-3	CASSPRERISTDTQYF	TGTGCCAGCAGCCCACGTGAGAGAATTAGCACAGATACGCAGTATTTT
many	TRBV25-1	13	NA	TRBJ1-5	CAAGGQNNQPQHF	TGTGCCGCCGGCGGCCAGAACAATCAGCCCCAGCATTTT
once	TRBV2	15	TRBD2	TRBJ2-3	CASSETSGSTDTQYF	TGTGCCAGCAGTGAAACTAGCGGGAGTACAGATACGCAGTATTTT
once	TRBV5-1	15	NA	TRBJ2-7	CASSLTRMGNYEQYF	TGCGCCAGCAGCTTGACCCGGATGGGGAACTACGAGCAGTACTTC
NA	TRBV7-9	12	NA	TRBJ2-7	CASSPTSYEQYF	TGTGCCAGCAGCCCGACGTCCTACGAGCAGTACTTC
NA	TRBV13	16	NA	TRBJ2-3	CASSSAGRMSTDTQYF	TGTGCCAGCAGCTCCGCAGGGCGCATGAGCACAGATACGCAGTATTTT
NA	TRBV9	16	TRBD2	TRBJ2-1	CASSIPGTSGYNEQFF	TGTGCCAGCAGCATCCCCGGGACTAGCGGTTACAATGAGCAGTTCTTC
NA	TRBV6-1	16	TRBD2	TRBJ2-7	CASSGDSGTGSYEQYF	TGTGCCAGCAGTGGGGATAGCGGGACGGGGTCCTACGAGCAGTACTTC
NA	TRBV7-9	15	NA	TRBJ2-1	CASSLQGGSYNEQFF	TGTGCCAGCAGCTTACAGGGGGGCTCCTACAATGAGCAGTTCTTC
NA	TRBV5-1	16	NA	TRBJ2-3	CASSLGVDPSTDTQYF	TGCGCCAGCAGCTTGGGGGTGGACCCTAGTACAGATACGCAGTATTTT
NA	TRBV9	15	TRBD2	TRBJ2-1	CASSPGTITYNEQFF	TGTGCCAGCAGCCCCGGGACTATCACCTACAATGAGCAGTTCTTC
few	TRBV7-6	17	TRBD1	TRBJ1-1	CASSLYSPGTANTEAFF	TGTGCCAGCAGCTTATACAGCCCCGGGACAGCGAACACTGAAGCTTTCTTT
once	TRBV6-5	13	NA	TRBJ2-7	CASYGTKSYEQYF	TGTGCCAGTTACGGGACAAAATCCTACGAGCAGTACTTC
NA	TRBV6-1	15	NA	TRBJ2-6	CASTDEESGANVLTF	TGTGCCAGCACCGATGAGGAATCTGGGGCCAACGTCCTGACTTTC
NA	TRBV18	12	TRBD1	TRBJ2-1	CASSRDRDEQFF	TGTGCCAGCTCCCGAGACAGGGATGAGCAGTTCTTC
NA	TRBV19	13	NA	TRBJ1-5	CASSMEDGGPQHF	TGTGCCAGTAGTATGGAAGACGGTGGGCCCCAGCATTTT
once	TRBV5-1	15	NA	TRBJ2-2	CASSLEQVDTGELFF	TGCGCCAGCAGCTTGGAACAGGTTGACACCGGGGAGCTGTTTTTT
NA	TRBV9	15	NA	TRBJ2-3	CASSVAGRVVDTQYF	TGTGCCAGCAGCGTAGCGGGAAGAGTTGTAGATACGCAGTATTTT
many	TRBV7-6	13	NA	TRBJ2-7	CASSLAKGYEQYF	TGTGCCAGCAGCTTAGCGAAGGGGTACGAGCAGTACTTC
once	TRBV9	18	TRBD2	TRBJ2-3	CASTGTSGPPASTDTQYF	TGTGCCAGCACCGGGACTAGCGGTCCTCCGGCTAGCACAGATACGCAGTATTTT
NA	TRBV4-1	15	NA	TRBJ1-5	CASSQQWGRFQPQHF	TGCGCCAGCAGCCAGCAGTGGGGGCGCTTTCAGCCCCAGCATTTT
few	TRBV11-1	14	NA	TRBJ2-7	CASSPRDRSYEQYF	TGTGCCAGCAGCCCCAGGGACCGATCCTACGAGCAGTACTTC
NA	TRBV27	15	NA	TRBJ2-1	CASSPSDLSYNEQFF	TGTGCCAGCAGCCCTTCCGACTTATCCTACAATGAGCAGTTCTTC
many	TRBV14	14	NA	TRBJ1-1	CASSQGRVNTEAFF	TGTGCCAGCAGCCAGGGCAGGGTGAACACTGAAGCTTTCTTT
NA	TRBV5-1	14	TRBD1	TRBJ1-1	CASSQGTEGTEAFF	TGCGCCAGCAGCCAAGGGACAGAAGGCACTGAAGCTTTCTTT
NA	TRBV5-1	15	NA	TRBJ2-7	CASSLGLEGSYEQYF	TGCGCCAGCAGCTTGGGGCTAGAGGGCTCCTACGAGCAGTACTTC
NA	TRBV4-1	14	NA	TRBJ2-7	CASSQERSGHEQYF	TGCGCCAGCAGCCAAGAACGGAGCGGCCACGAGCAGTACTTC
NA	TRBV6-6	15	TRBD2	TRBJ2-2	CASSDTSGLTGELFF	TGTGCCAGCAGTGACACTAGCGGGTTAACCGGGGAGCTGTTTTTT
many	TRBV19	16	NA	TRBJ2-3	CASSLFPQESTDTQYF	TGTGCCAGTAGTCTCTTCCCTCAGGAAAGCACAGATACGCAGTATTTT